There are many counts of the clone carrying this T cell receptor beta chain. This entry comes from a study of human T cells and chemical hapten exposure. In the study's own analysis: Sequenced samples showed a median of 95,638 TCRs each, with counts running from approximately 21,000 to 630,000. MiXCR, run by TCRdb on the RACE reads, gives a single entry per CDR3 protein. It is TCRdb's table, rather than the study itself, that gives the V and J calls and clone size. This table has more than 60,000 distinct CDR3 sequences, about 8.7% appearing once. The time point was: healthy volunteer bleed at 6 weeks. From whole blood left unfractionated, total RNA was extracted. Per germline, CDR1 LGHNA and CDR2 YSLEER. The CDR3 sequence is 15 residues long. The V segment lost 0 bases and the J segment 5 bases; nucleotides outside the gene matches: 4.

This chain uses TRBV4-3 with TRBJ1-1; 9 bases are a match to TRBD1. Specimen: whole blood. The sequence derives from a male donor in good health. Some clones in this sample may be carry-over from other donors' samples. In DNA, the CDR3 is TGCGCCAGCAGCCAAGAACAGGGGGCGCCTACTGAAGCTTTCTTT. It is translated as CASSQEQGAPTEAFF.